The sequence of this TCR beta chain was determined in a study of blood T cell repertoires in COVID-19. This clone came up once. V lost 4 bases and J lost 8, with 12 bases in between. The germline V gene encodes CDR1 SGHAT and CDR2 FQDESV (reference sequence). The CDR3 extends over 13 amino acids. In the original processing: Amplification of reference gene primers provided the estimated nucleated cell counts. TCRdb keeps only in-frame clones here, not all; method: immunoSEQ multiplex PCR. V and J calls and clone size are those listed in that table; D and trimming were worked out from the DNA. The top ten hold 6.5% of the sample, which has about 24,000 clones, around 79% seen once.

The chain employs TRBV11-1 and TRBJ2-1; a weak D match, TRBD2 (6 bases). The source of this sequence is a man aged 50-60 years with COVID-19, enrolled during active disease. The sequencing sample was made of peripheral blood. Here the CDR3 reads CASSSGLRDEQFF. The CDR3 DNA sequence: TGTGCCAGCAGCTCGGGACTTCGGGATGAGCAGTTCTTC.